This T cell receptor (beta chain) was profiled in a study of blood T cells in healthy people across ages. Findings of the study overall: Older age went with lower TCR beta diversity per million T cells, in a roughly linear way.

This CDR3 spans 16 amino acids. Germline values: CDR1 LGHNA, CDR2 YNFKEQ. V lost 5 bases, J lost 3 bases, and 16 bases lay in between. This clonotype appeared a few times. Its antigen is undetermined. Donors each provided 7.5 to 10 milliliters of peripheral blood. Each sample gave at least 6.5 million isolated PBMCs. The authors ran a second PCR of about 6 to 11 cycles using a sample-barcoded 5' primer and a J-beta primer mix. The template-switch adaptor, which had 12 random nucleotides, put a tag on each cDNA molecule. TCRdb independently ran MiXCR on the 5' RACE reads; one entry per CDR3 protein. The table lists roughly 2 million distinct CDR3 sequences, roughly 50% of them singletons.

The clonotype comes from a middle-aged woman in good health. Sequenced input: blood. The chain carries TRBV4-2 and TRBJ1-4; tentatively, D is TRBD1 (6 bases). For the CDR3, the DNA is TGTGCCAGCAGCGTTGGACAGAGTAACTCTAATGAAAAACTGTTTTTT. Translated, it gives CASSVGQSNSNEKLFF.